A single sample gave rise to the 30 T cell receptor beta chains below, sequenced in a study of T cell responses to AZD1222 COVID-19 vaccine. This table comes from immunoSEQ multiplex PCR, and its TCRdb copy is limited to in-frame clones, with some not included. The top ten hold about 4.3% of the sample, which has 70,000 to 95,000 clones, 90% seen once. This specimen consisted of peripheral blood, obtained on day 0 of AZD1222 vaccination. Receptor source: an adult in good health.

DNA for the CDR3: TGCGCCAGCAGCCAACCTAGCGGGAGTAGTGGCACAGATACGCAGTATTTT. Protein sequence: CASSQPSGSSGTDTQYF. This rearrangement joins TRBV4-1 to TRBJ2-3; 10 bases match TRBD2. Germline V CDR1 and CDR2: MGHRA, YSYEKL. This CDR3 is 17 amino acids long. V lost 2 bases and J lost 1; bases outside the gene matches: 6.

The genes are TRBV5-4 and TRBJ2-7; the match to TRBD1 covers 7 bases. CDR1 is SGHNT and CDR2 is YYREEE in the germline V gene (reference sequence). The trim removed 3 bases at V and 5 bases at J, leaving 11 bases unmatched. The CDR3 consists of 15 residues. The chain's CDR3 is CASSSWGDRVDEQYF. The CDR3 DNA reads as TGTGCCAGCAGCTCCTGGGGCGACAGGGTAGACGAGCAGTACTTC.

J is TRBJ2-3 and V is TRBV11-3; TRBD1 is a possible D gene (6 bases). Germline lookup yields CDR1 SGHNT and CDR2 YENEEA. There are 14 residues in the CDR3. The V end lost 5 bases, the J end lost 2 bases, and 11 bases lay between the germline ends. CDR3 amino acids: CASSPRTDTDTQYF. CDR3 in DNA: TGTGCCAGCAGCCCAAGGACAGACACAGATACGCAGTATTTT.

The V and J genes are TRBV6-6 and TRBJ1-6; weak D call: TRBD1 (5 bases). The CDR3 is made up of 15 amino acids. V lost 3 bases, J lost 4 bases, and 10 bases lay in between. CDR1 MNHNY and CDR2 SVGAGI come from the germline V gene (reference sequence). CDR3 DNA: TGTGCCAGCAGTTATGGTGACAGATATAATTCACCCCTCCACTTT. Protein: CASSYGDRYNSPLHF.

The rearrangement joins TRBV15 to TRBJ2-7; D remains unclear. The CDR3 is 13 residues long. Germline lookup yields CDR1 LNHNV and CDR2 YYDKDF (reference sequence). V lost 8 bases and J 4 bases, leaving 15 bases between the germline ends. In nucleotides, the CDR3 is TGTGCCACCGCCCCCGGGCCGACGTACGAGCAGTACTTC. It specifies CATAPGPTYEQYF.

The J gene is TRBJ2-1, the V gene TRBV5-5; TRBD1 is a possible D gene (6 bases). V lost 8 bases to trimming and J lost 2 bases, with 11 bases between them. The CDR3 is 13 residues long. Germline assignment: CDR1 SGHKS and CDR2 YYEKEE (reference sequence). The CDR3 here is CASQTGPYNEQFF. The CDR3 DNA sequence: TGTGCCAGTCAAACAGGGCCCTACAATGAGCAGTTCTTC. The full variable domain, completed using reference TRBV5-5 and TRBJ2-1, is DAGVTQSPTHLIKTRGQQVTLRCSPISGHKSVSWYQQVLGQGPQFIFQYYEKEERGRGNFPDRFSARQFPNYSSELNVNALLLGDSALYLCASQTGPYNEQFFGPGTRLTVL.

The V gene is TRBV10-3, the J gene TRBJ1-2; perhaps TRBD1 as D (5 bases). Germline CDR1 and CDR2: ENHRY and SYGVKD. The ends were cut back, 7 bases at V and 5 bases at J, with 14 bases in the middle. CDR3 size: 13 residues. In nucleotides, the CDR3 is TGTGCCATCAACCTCGGGGGGGGATATGGCTACACCTTC. Translated, it gives CAINLGGGYGYTF.

The gene calls are TRBV11-3 and TRBJ2-3; TRBD1 or TRBD2 may be the D gene (5 bases each). CDR3 size: 18 residues. In germline, CDR1 is SGHNT, CDR2 YENEEA. The V end lost 1 base, the J end lost 8 bases, and 25 bases lay between the germline ends. The CDR3 nucleotides are TGTGCCAGCAGCTTAGTTGGGGAGCCATATATTATCCAGGGTACGCAGTATTTT. This gives the protein CASSLVGEPYIIQGTQYF.

The CDR3 loop reads CASSSDRTMNTGELFF. CDR3 coding DNA: TGCGCCAGCAGCTCGGACAGAACGATGAACACCGGGGAGCTGTTTTTT. This rearrangement joins TRBV5-1 to TRBJ2-2, with D maybe TRBD1 (6 bases). Trimming left V 3 bases short and J 1 base short, with 13 bases between. The CDR3 length is 16 residues. Germline CDR1 reads SGHRS; CDR2 reads YFSETQ.

The J gene is TRBJ1-5, the V gene TRBV12-5; D may be TRBD1 (5 bases). The germline CDR1 and CDR2 sequences are LGHNT and FRNRAP. This CDR3 is built from 16 residues. V gave up 6 bases and J gave up 5 bases, with 20 bases separating them. The CDR3 region has the DNA TGTGCTAGTGGGACCCTAGACAGAATGCCCCATCAGCCCCAGCATTTT. Translating gives CASGTLDRMPHQPQHF. Full variable domain (outside the CDR3, taken from reference TRBV12-5 and TRBJ1-5): DARVTQTPRHKVTEMGQEVTMRCQPILGHNTVFWYRQTMMQGLELLAYFRNRAPLDDSGMPKDRFSAEMPDATLATLKIQPSEPRDSAVYFCASGTLDRMPHQPQHFGDGTRLSIL.

Concerning this clone: This sample includes further DNA sequences coding for the same CDR3. The chain couples TRBV11-3 to TRBJ2-7; D uncertain. Germline loops: CDR1 SGHNT, CDR2 YENEEA. Trimming shortened V by 1 base and J by 1 base, and 2 bases separated the two germline ends. The CDR3 runs 12 residues. The CDR3 DNA reads as TGTGCCAGCAGCTTAGTGTCCTACGAGCAGTACTTC. Its translation is CASSLVSYEQYF.

The rearrangement joins TRBV9 to TRBJ1-1; D uncertain. The V end was cut by 0 bases, the J end by 0 bases, with 6 bases between. Germline V gene sequence: CDR1 SGDLS, CDR2 YYNGEE. This CDR3 has 14 residues. The CDR3 sequence: CASSVDSLNTEAFF. The CDR3 DNA reads TGTGCCAGCAGCGTAGACTCATTGAACACTGAAGCTTTCTTT.

This clone was counted between two and nine times. The genes are TRBV2 and TRBJ2-3; 15 bases are shared with TRBD2. Germline V gene sequence: CDR1 SNHLY, CDR2 FYNNEI. Trimming at V came to 6 bases and at J to 2 bases, leaving 9 bases not matched to a gene. The CDR3 runs to 18 residues. CDR3 DNA: TGTGCCAGCAGCGCCTCCGGGACTAGCGGGAGGCACACAGATACGCAGTATTTT. Amino acids: CASSASGTSGRHTDTQYF.

In its sample, this clone was seen once. V usage is TRBV5-1 and J usage is TRBJ2-2, with 11 bases matching TRBD2. The junction had 7 bases not matched to a gene; V was cut back by 4 bases and J by 5 bases. The CDR3 has 16 residues. CDR1 SGHRS and CDR2 YFSETQ come from the germline V gene. CDR3 sequence reads: CASSRILAGVTGELFF. The CDR3, as DNA: TGCGCCAGCAGCAGAATACTAGCGGGGGTAACCGGGGAGCTGTTTTTT.

CDR3 coding DNA: TGTGCCAGTAAGGCCCCCGCAACTAATGAAAAACTGTTTTTT. Its protein is CASKAPATNEKLFF. The chain carries TRBV19 and TRBJ1-4; D is undetermined. The germline V gene has CDR1 LNHDA and CDR2 SQIVND (reference sequence). Trimming took off 7 bases at V and 0 bases at J, with 9 bases between the two ends. The CDR3 has 14 amino acids.

This clone was recorded only once. The chain is built from TRBV19 and TRBJ1-2, with 9 positions matching TRBD1. The CDR3 runs to 14 residues. J lost 8 bases, V lost 6 bases, and 10 bases had no gene match. Germline V gene data show CDR1 as LNHDA and CDR2 as SQIVND (reference sequence). The CDR3: CASSTGQGMIGYTF. DNA of the CDR3: TGTGCCAGTAGCACGGGACAGGGTATGATCGGCTACACCTTC.

The rearrangement joins TRBV7-8 to TRBJ2-7; 9 nucleotides line up with TRBD2. Trimming removed 0 bases from V and 3 bases from J; junction bases left unmatched: 9. Germline CDR1 SGHVS, CDR2 FQNEAQ. This CDR3 comprises 17 residues. CDR3 sequence: CASSLALGAGGLYEQYF. Written as DNA, the CDR3 is TGTGCCAGCAGCTTAGCCCTAGGAGCGGGAGGACTCTACGAGCAGTACTTC.

The J gene is TRBJ1-5, the V gene TRBV7-8; no firm D call. The CDR3 has 13 residues. The V gene's germline CDR1 is SGHVS and CDR2 FQNEAQ. Trimming took off 2 bases at V and 0 bases at J, with 2 bases between the two ends. This CDR3 is CASSLFSNQPQHF. CDR3 in DNA: TGTGCCAGCAGCTTATTTAGCAATCAGCCCCAGCATTTT.

J is TRBJ1-2 and V is TRBV7-9; D might be TRBD1 (6 bases). V was clipped by 5 bases and J by 7 bases, with 11 bases between them. The CDR3 consists of 12 residues. Germline V gene lookup returns CDR1 SEHNR and CDR2 FQNEAQ (reference sequence). This CDR3 is CASSPSGAGYTF. In DNA, the CDR3 is TGTGCCAGCAGCCCCTCGGGGGCTGGCTACACCTTC.

This chain connects TRBV24-1 to TRBJ2-7; the match to TRBD1 covers 8 bases. V shed 3 bases and J 1 base; nucleotides not matched to a gene: 7. This CDR3 comprises 16 residues. Germline CDR1 reads KGHDR; CDR2 reads SFDVKD. The CDR3 coding sequence is TGTGCCACCAGTGATGCGAGAGGGACAGGTTCCTACGAGCAGTACTTC. Its protein product is CATSDARGTGSYEQYF.

This chain links TRBV18 with TRBJ2-2; tentative D call: TRBD1 (5 bases). Per the germline V gene, CDR1 is KGHSH and CDR2 is LQKENI. The CDR3 spans 16 residues. The V end was cut by 0 bases, the J end by 2 bases, with 10 bases between. The CDR3 here is CASSPPVQGNTGELFF. CDR3 in DNA: TGTGCCAGCTCACCACCGGTTCAGGGTAACACCGGGGAGCTGTTTTTT.

This clone came up a few times. The chain has TRBV19 and TRBJ1-5; D possibly corresponds to TRBD1 (5 bases). Germline V gene lookup returns CDR1 LNHDA and CDR2 SQIVND (reference sequence). The CDR3 runs 16 residues. Trimming cost V 3 bases and J 3 bases, with 15 bases left between them. CDR3 sequence (DNA): TGTGCCAGTAGTATTCTCACTCGGGACGTCAATCAGCCCCAGCATTTT. Its translation is CASSILTRDVNQPQHF.

The chain has TRBV10-3 and TRBJ2-1; the D gene is possibly TRBD2 (5 bases). With 4 bases removed from V and 4 bases from J, the gap between germline ends came to 11 bases. The CDR3 is 14 residues long. Looked up from germline, CDR1 is ENHRY and CDR2 is SYGVKD. In DNA, the CDR3 is TGTGCCATCAGTGGATCGACTACTTACAATGAGCAGTTCTTC. It specifies CAISGSTTYNEQFF.

J is TRBJ2-4 and V is TRBV11-3; 10 nucleotides agree with TRBD2. After removal of 3 bases from V and 1 base from J, the junction contained 6 bases not matched to a gene. CDR3 length: 17 amino acids. Germline V gene sequence: CDR1 SGHNT, CDR2 YENEEA. The CDR3 sequence: CASSFYLGLAAKNIQYF. CDR3 DNA: TGTGCCAGCAGCTTTTACTTGGGACTAGCGGCCAAAAACATTCAGTACTTC.

This clone appeared a single time. This chain connects TRBV5-1 to TRBJ2-1; tentatively, D is TRBD2 (6 bases). CDR1 SGHRS and CDR2 YFSETQ come from the germline V gene. Trimming removed 8 bases at V and 5 bases at J, with 17 bases between. The CDR3 covers 14 residues. The CDR3 DNA sequence: TGCGCCAGTGCACCGACCGGGAGAGACAATGAGCAGTTCTTC. This sequence encodes CASAPTGRDNEQFF. The entire variable domain, with the rest obtained from reference TRBV5-1 and TRBJ2-1, is as follows: KAGVTQTPRYLIKTRGQQVTLSCSPISGHRSVSWYQQTPGQGLQFLFEYFSETQRNKGNFPGRFSGRQFSNSRSEMNVSTLELGDSALYLCASAPTGRDNEQFFGPGTRLTVL.

The chain carries TRBV7-7 and TRBJ1-1; maybe TRBD1 (5 bases). V shed 3 bases and J shed 4 bases, with 9 bases lying between them. CDR1 and CDR2 (germline): SSHAT, FNYEAQ (reference sequence). CDR3 length equals 13 residues. CDR3 sequence (DNA): TGTGCCAGCAGCTTCAGGGCTTCCACTGAAGCTTTCTTT. It yields the protein CASSFRASTEAFF.

The J gene is TRBJ2-1, the V gene TRBV9; TRBD2 matches 8 bases. The CDR3 is made up of 17 amino acids. Germline lookup yields CDR1 SGDLS and CDR2 YYNGEE. Unmatched junction bases numbered 5, after V lost 0 bases and J lost 0 bases. The CDR3 DNA is TGTGCCAGCAGCGTAGGGCTAGCGGGTAACTCCTACAATGAGCAGTTCTTC. Its protein product is CASSVGLAGNSYNEQFF.

This rearrangement joins TRBV11-2 to TRBJ2-7; D is unresolved. CDR1 and CDR2 from the germline V gene are SGHAT and FQNNGV. There are 15 residues in the CDR3. Deletions cut 5 bases from V and 4 bases from J, with 18 bases between. The CDR3 protein is CASSPQYIQFYEQYF. CDR3 sequence (DNA): TGTGCCAGCAGCCCCCAATATATACAGTTTTACGAGCAGTACTTC.

This clone was seen a single time. The rearrangement joins TRBV5-1 to TRBJ2-1; D possibly corresponds to TRBD1 (5 bases). This CDR3 region has 15 residues. From germline, CDR1 is SGHRS and CDR2 YFSETQ. V shed 0 bases and J shed 8 bases, with 15 bases lying between them. CDR3 bases: TGCGCCAGCAGCTTGGATGGGCAGGGTAAGGATGAGCAGTTCTTC. Protein: CASSLDGQGKDEQFF.

The chain uses TRBV4-2 and TRBJ1-1, with D possibly being TRBD1 (5 bases). Germline CDR1 LGHNA, CDR2 YNFKEQ. The V end lost 4 bases, the J end lost 3 bases, and 6 bases lay between the germline ends. The CDR3 has 12 amino acids. CDR3 DNA sequence: TGTGCCAGCAGCCTAGGGGACACTGAAGCTTTCTTT. Residues: CASSLGDTEAFF.